The next 29 T cell receptor beta chains were all read from a single sample in a study of CD8+CD57+ T cells in acquired aplastic anemia. Selection for sequencing was limited to patients who had shown CD8+CD57+ cell expansion by flow cytometry. Using genomic DNA as the template, TCR beta VDJ and CDR3 profiling was carried out. TCRdb fed the reads into MiXCR, producing one record per CDR3 protein. The top ten clones hold approximately 1.2% of a sample with roughly 280,000 distinct CDR3 sequences, about three fifths of them seen once. Sequencing input: sorted CD4+, CD8+, or CD8+CD57+ T cells (not recorded which) from PBMCs. The receptors stem from a human donor with aplastic anemia.

V and J are TRBV9 and TRBJ1-4; the match to TRBD1 covers 8 bases. Germline values: CDR1 SGDLS, CDR2 YYNGEE. With 2 bases clipped from V and 4 bases from J, the junction kept 4 bases outside the gene matches. There are 15 residues in the CDR3. CDR3 protein: CASSVGQGGNEKLFF. CDR3 DNA: TGTGCCAGCAGCGTCGGACAGGGAGGTAATGAAAAACTGTTTTTT.

This clonotype was observed many times. This chain uses TRBV18 with TRBJ2-5; 9 nucleotides align to TRBD2. This CDR3 region has 15 residues. Germline lookup yields CDR1 KGHSH and CDR2 LQKENI. The V gene end was trimmed by 5 bases and the J gene end by 2 bases; junction bases not matched to a gene: 6. The DNA for the CDR3 is TGTGCCAGCTCAGCCCTAGCGGGAATGCAAGAGACCCAGTACTTC. Encoded protein: CASSALAGMQETQYF.

This clonotype was detected many times. DNA for the CDR3: TGTGCCAGCGGAACGGACAGGGTGGGAGAAAAACTGTTTTTT. The encoded protein is CASGTDRVGEKLFF. This chain links TRBV12-3 or TRBV12-4 with TRBJ1-4; 8 nucleotides line up with TRBD1. The CDR3 length is 14 residues. J gave up 8 bases and V 8 bases, and 10 bases lay outside the gene matches.

V and J are TRBV9 and TRBJ2-3; 8 nucleotides agree with TRBD2. The CDR3 has 15 amino acids. V gave up 0 bases and J gave up 1 base; unmatched junction bases: 1. CDR1 and CDR2 from the germline V gene are SGDLS and YYNGEE. CDR3: CASSVELAGTDTQYF. The CDR3 bases are TGTGCCAGCAGCGTAGAACTAGCGGGCACAGATACGCAGTATTTT.

This clonotype was seen only once. The V gene is TRBV6-4, the J gene TRBJ2-7; TRBD1 agrees at 7 bases. The CDR3 loop spans 16 amino acids. V dropped 6 bases and J dropped 6; count of bases not matched to a gene: 17. The germline V gene has CDR1 MRHNA and CDR2 SNTAGT. The CDR3 coding sequence is TGTGCCAGCAGACCGGGACAGTTTCGTCCCTTTAGCGAGCAGTACTTC. It encodes CASRPGQFRPFSEQYF.

The gene calls are TRBV10-2 and TRBJ1-2; the D gene is possibly TRBD1 (5 bases). Germline CDR1 WSHSY, CDR2 SAAADI. The CDR3 is 14 amino acids. Trimming removed 4 bases from V and 5 bases from J, with 14 bases in between. CDR3 coding DNA: TGCGCCAGCAGTGCTACGGGACCATCGTATGGCTACACCTTC. The encoded protein is CASSATGPSYGYTF.

For the CDR3, the DNA is TGTGCCAGCAGTCACAGGGGGCTTGGAAACACCTTC. Translating gives CASSHRGLGNTF. The chain links TRBV12-3 or TRBV12-4 to TRBJ1-2, with 9 bases lining up with TRBD1. With V trimmed by 5 bases and J by 12 bases, 7 bases remained unmatched. The CDR3 runs to 12 residues.

With regard to this clonotype: A much larger clone is a single base away; this may be a read error. The rearrangement uses TRBV30 and TRBJ2-5; D gene ambiguous. There are 13 residues in the CDR3. CDR1 is GTSNPN and CDR2 is SVGIG in the germline V gene (reference sequence). CDR3 sequence reads: CAWSVRAQDTQYF. The CDR3 nucleotides read TGTGCCTGGAGTGTAAGGGCCCAAGATACCCAGTACTTC.

This clonotype was seen many times. The chain recombines TRBV5-1 with TRBJ1-2; a possible D gene is TRBD1 (6 bases). This CDR3 is built from 14 residues. In germline, CDR1 is SGHRS, CDR2 YFSETQ. Between the trimmed V and J ends, which lost 0 bases and 4 bases, there was a span of 10 bases. The CDR3 here is CASSLGWDTYGYTF. The CDR3 DNA is TGCGCCAGCAGCTTGGGGTGGGACACCTATGGCTACACCTTC. Combining the CDR3 with reference TRBV5-1 and TRBJ1-2 gives the whole variable domain KAGVTQTPRYLIKTRGQQVTLSCSPISGHRSVSWYQQTPGQGLQFLFEYFSETQRNKGNFPGRFSGRQFSNSRSEMNVSTLELGDSALYLCASSLGWDTYGYTFGSGTRLTVV.

The rearrangement joins TRBV7-9 to TRBJ1-1, with TRBD1 matching over 10 bases. This CDR3 region has 13 residues. The J segment lost 12 bases and the V segment lost 1 base, leaving 5 bases of the junction unmatched. Germline CDR1 is SEHNR and CDR2 is FQNEAQ (reference sequence). In DNA, the CDR3 is TGTGCCAGCAGCTTAGGGAGGGACAGGGGACCTTTCTTT. The encoded protein is CASSLGRDRGPFF.

This chain uses TRBV29-1 with TRBJ1-1, with no clear D. V gave up 3 bases and J gave up 7 bases, with 18 bases separating them. The CDR3 extends over 14 amino acids. Germline CDR1 reads SQVTM; CDR2 reads ANQGSEA. CDR3 sequence reads: CSVEVWARELEAFF. The CDR3 coding sequence is TGCAGCGTTGAGGTCTGGGCAAGAGAACTTGAAGCTTTCTTT.

As for this clonotype: A junction boundary mismatches the germline segment, possibly from a read error. This chain uses TRBV20-1 with TRBJ2-3, with TRBD2 as a possible D gene (6 bases). The germline V gene encodes CDR1 DFQATT and CDR2 SNEGSKA (reference sequence). The CDR3 length is 14 residues. The CDR3 sequence is CSARAGGYTATQYF. DNA for the CDR3: TGCAGTGCTAGAGCAGGAGGGTACACAGCTACGCAGTATTTT.

The sample holds a few counts of this clonotype. The chain combines TRBV25-1 with TRBJ1-1; D is possibly TRBD1 (5 bases). This CDR3 contains 14 residues. Germline CDR1 reads MGHDK; CDR2 reads SYGVNS. Between the trimmed V and J ends, which lost 10 bases and 1 base, there was a span of 16 bases. CDR3 bases: TGTGCCACCACAGCCGGGACCCCGAACACTGAAGCTTTCTTT. It translates to CATTAGTPNTEAFF.

The V gene is TRBV7-9, the J gene TRBJ2-7; the D gene is possibly TRBD2 (5 bases). Germline assignment: CDR1 SEHNR and CDR2 FQNEAQ (reference sequence). V was trimmed by 4 bases and J by 4 bases, leaving 14 bases between them. The CDR3 consists of 14 residues. The CDR3 nucleotides are TGTGCCAGCAGCTCTCCGGGAAATGAGTACGAGCAGTACTTC. Its translation is CASSSPGNEYEQYF.

This chain uses TRBV7-8 with TRBJ2-7, with D possibly being TRBD1 (6 bases). The CDR3 totals 15 residues. Germline CDR1 is SGHVS and CDR2 is FQNEAQ. Trimming shortened V by 2 bases and J by 5 bases, and 16 bases separated the two germline ends. The CDR3 loop is CASSLRTVSVNEQYF. The CDR3 DNA sequence: TGTGCCAGCAGCTTAAGGACAGTGTCGGTCAACGAGCAGTACTTC.

The chain uses TRBV10-3 and TRBJ1-5, with 7 nucleotides matching TRBD1. Germline-derived CDR1 and CDR2 are ENHRY and SYGVKD. J gave up 11 bases and V 5 bases, and 12 bases lay outside the gene matches. This CDR3 comprises 14 residues. CDR3 sequence: CAISQTGPKETQHF. The CDR3 nucleotides read TGTGCCATCAGTCAGACAGGGCCCAAAGAGACCCAGCATTTT.

This clonotype has only a few counts. A much larger clone is a single base away; this may be a read error. The V call is TRBV2, the J call TRBJ1-1; D is undetermined. The CDR3 loop spans 13 amino acids. V gave up 6 bases and J gave up 0 bases, with 8 bases separating them. Germline loops: CDR1 SNHLY, CDR2 FYNNEI. The CDR3 loop is CASSAVVNTEAFF. The CDR3 DNA reads TGTGCCAGCAGCGCGGTAGTGAACACTGAAGCTTTCTTT.

V usage is TRBV7-8 and J usage is TRBJ2-2; possibly TRBD2 for D (6 bases). This CDR3 has 14 residues. Trimming removed 4 bases at V and 3 bases at J, with 9 bases between. The germline CDR1 and CDR2 sequences are SGHVS and FQNEAQ. Here the CDR3 DNA reads TGTGCCAGCAGCTACCGGGAGTACACCGGGGAGCTGTTTTTT. Residues: CASSYREYTGELFF.

The rearrangement uses TRBV12-3 or TRBV12-4 and TRBJ2-7, with D possibly TRBD1 on 6 matching bases. This CDR3 has 14 residues. Trimming stripped 1 base from V and 0 bases from J, with 7 bases between. The CDR3 sequence is CASSLGDTSYEQYF. CDR3 DNA sequence: TGTGCCAGCAGTTTAGGGGACACCTCCTACGAGCAGTACTTC.

The V gene is TRBV19, the J gene TRBJ1-2; weak D call: TRBD1 (5 bases). Germline CDR1 LNHDA, CDR2 SQIVND (reference sequence). V lost 7 bases and J lost 4, with 16 bases in between. The CDR3 contains 14 residues. CDR3 DNA: TGTGCCAGTATGAGGGGCGAACCTCCCTATGGCTACACCTTC. It encodes CASMRGEPPYGYTF.

The V gene is TRBV20-1, the J gene TRBJ2-3; D gene ambiguous. CDR1 is DFQATT and CDR2 is SNEGSKA in the germline V gene (reference sequence). With 8 bases removed from V and 0 bases from J, the gap between germline ends came to 9 bases. The CDR3 length is 12 residues. The CDR3 nucleotides read TGCAGTATAACGAAAAGCACAGATACGCAGTATTTT. This gives the protein CSITKSTDTQYF.

This clonotype has a count of ten or more. The J gene is TRBJ2-2, the V gene TRBV11-2, with 8 nucleotides matching TRBD2. V trimming: 6 bases; J trimming: 4 bases; junction bases outside the gene matches: 7. In germline, CDR1 is SGHAT, CDR2 FQNNGV. The CDR3 spans 15 residues. The CDR3, as DNA: TGTGCCAGCAGTCAAAGCGGGGGAGGCACCGGGGAGCTGTTTTTT. Amino acids: CASSQSGGGTGELFF.

This clonotype was picked up many times. The rearrangement uses TRBV7-9 and TRBJ1-1; 8 bases are a match to TRBD1. V shed 5 bases and J 1 base; nucleotides not matched to a gene: 6. Germline V gene lookup returns CDR1 SEHNR and CDR2 FQNEAQ (reference sequence). CDR3 size: 15 residues. The CDR3 coding sequence is TGTGCCAGCAGCGCGATAGGGACAGGGAACACTGAAGCTTTCTTT. As protein: CASSAIGTGNTEAFF.

This clonotype has ten or more counts. The rearrangement joins TRBV12-3 or TRBV12-4 to TRBJ1-1; 7 bases line up with TRBD1. Trimming at V came to 5 bases and at J to 3 bases, leaving 6 bases not matched to a gene. The length of the CDR3 is 14 residues. The CDR3 coding sequence is TGTGCCAGCAGTCCCCGGGACAGCCACACTGAAGCTTTCTTT. Its protein is CASSPRDSHTEAFF.

This clonotype was observed many times. The rearrangement joins TRBV24-1 to TRBJ2-1; 8 bases align to TRBD2. The CDR3 totals 16 residues. V lost 3 bases, J lost 4 bases, and 7 bases stayed unmatched. Per the germline V gene, CDR1 is KGHDR and CDR2 is SFDVKD. This CDR3 is CATSDLGGGSYNEQFF. The CDR3 nucleotides are TGTGCCACCAGTGATCTCGGGGGGGGGAGTTACAATGAGCAGTTCTTC.

The chain is built from TRBV7-9 and TRBJ2-3; TRBD2 matches at 13 bases. Germline-derived CDR1 and CDR2 are SEHNR and FQNEAQ (reference sequence). V lost 9 bases and J lost 6; bases outside the gene matches: 9. CDR3 length: 15 residues. The CDR3 nucleotides read TGTGCCAGGGGAGGACTAGCGGGAGAGGCGGATACGCAGTATTTT. Its translation is CARGGLAGEADTQYF.

The chain links TRBV2 to TRBJ2-5, with D hard to call. CDR3 length: 14 residues. The germline V gene has CDR1 SNHLY and CDR2 FYNNEI. Trimming took 2 bases from V and 2 from J, leaving 9 bases between them. DNA for the CDR3: TGTGCCAGCAGTGAATCAGTGAATCAAGAGACCCAGTACTTC. Translated, it gives CASSESVNQETQYF.

The rearrangement joins TRBV7-9 to TRBJ2-3, with TRBD2 matching over 7 bases. The length of the CDR3 is 15 residues. The V segment lost 1 base and the J segment 2 bases; nucleotides outside the gene matches: 3. Germline V gives CDR1 SEHNR, CDR2 FQNEAQ (reference sequence). CDR3 protein: CASSLELAHTDTQYF. In nucleotides, the CDR3 is TGTGCCAGCAGCTTAGAACTAGCGCACACAGATACGCAGTATTTT.

The genes are TRBV5-5 and TRBJ1-5; D is undetermined. The CDR3 consists of 12 residues. Trimming pared 0 bases from V and 14 bases from J, leaving 12 bases between. Per the germline V gene, CDR1 is SGHKS and CDR2 is YYEKEE (reference sequence). The CDR3 region has the DNA TGTGCCAGCAGCTTGGGGCAGACGCGTGAGCATTTT. Translating gives CASSLGQTREHF.